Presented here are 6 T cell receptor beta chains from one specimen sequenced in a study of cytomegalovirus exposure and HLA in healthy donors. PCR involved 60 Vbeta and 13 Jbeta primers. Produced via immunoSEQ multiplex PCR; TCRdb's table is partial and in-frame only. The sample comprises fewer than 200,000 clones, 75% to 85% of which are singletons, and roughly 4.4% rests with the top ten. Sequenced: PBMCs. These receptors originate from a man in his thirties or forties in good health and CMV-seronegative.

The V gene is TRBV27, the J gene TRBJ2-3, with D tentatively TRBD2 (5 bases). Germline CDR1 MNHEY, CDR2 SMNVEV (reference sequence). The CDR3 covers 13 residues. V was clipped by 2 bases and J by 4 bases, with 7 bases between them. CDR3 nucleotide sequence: TGTGCCAGCAGTTTAAAGAGGGCAGATACGCAGTATTTT. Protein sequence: CASSLKRADTQYF.

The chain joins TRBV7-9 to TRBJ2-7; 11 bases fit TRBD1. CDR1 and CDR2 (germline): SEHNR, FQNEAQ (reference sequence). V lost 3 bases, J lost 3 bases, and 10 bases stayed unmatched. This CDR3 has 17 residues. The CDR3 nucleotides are TGTGCCAGCAGCTTCGGGTTGACGGGGACAGGGGGCTACGAGCAGTACTTC. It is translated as CASSFGLTGTGGYEQYF.

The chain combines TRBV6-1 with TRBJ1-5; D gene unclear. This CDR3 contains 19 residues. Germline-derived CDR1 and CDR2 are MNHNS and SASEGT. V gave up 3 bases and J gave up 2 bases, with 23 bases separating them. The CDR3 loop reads CASSEGGLAGGLGNQPQHF. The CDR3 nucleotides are TGTGCCAGCAGTGAGGGAGGACTAGCGGGAGGGTTGGGCAATCAGCCCCAGCATTTT.

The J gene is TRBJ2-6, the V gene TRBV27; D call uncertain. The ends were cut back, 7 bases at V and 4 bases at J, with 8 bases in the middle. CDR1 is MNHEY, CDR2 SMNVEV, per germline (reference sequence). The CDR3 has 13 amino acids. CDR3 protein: CASTSSGANVLTF. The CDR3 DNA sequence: TGTGCCAGCACCTCCTCCGGGGCCAACGTCCTGACTTTC.

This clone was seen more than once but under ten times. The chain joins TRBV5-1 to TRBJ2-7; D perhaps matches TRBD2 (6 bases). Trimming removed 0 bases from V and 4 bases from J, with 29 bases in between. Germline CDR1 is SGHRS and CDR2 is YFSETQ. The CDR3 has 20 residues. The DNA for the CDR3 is TGCGCCAGCAGCTTGGGTGTACCGGGACTTCAACCAGCTAACCGGTACGAGCAGTACTTC. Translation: CASSLGVPGLQPANRYEQYF.

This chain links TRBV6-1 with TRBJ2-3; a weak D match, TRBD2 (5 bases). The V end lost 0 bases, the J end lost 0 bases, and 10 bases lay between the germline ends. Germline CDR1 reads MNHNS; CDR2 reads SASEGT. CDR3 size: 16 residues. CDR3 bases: TGTGCCAGCAGTGAAGCGGGCGGGCCTAGCACAGATACGCAGTATTTT. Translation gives CASSEAGGPSTDTQYF.